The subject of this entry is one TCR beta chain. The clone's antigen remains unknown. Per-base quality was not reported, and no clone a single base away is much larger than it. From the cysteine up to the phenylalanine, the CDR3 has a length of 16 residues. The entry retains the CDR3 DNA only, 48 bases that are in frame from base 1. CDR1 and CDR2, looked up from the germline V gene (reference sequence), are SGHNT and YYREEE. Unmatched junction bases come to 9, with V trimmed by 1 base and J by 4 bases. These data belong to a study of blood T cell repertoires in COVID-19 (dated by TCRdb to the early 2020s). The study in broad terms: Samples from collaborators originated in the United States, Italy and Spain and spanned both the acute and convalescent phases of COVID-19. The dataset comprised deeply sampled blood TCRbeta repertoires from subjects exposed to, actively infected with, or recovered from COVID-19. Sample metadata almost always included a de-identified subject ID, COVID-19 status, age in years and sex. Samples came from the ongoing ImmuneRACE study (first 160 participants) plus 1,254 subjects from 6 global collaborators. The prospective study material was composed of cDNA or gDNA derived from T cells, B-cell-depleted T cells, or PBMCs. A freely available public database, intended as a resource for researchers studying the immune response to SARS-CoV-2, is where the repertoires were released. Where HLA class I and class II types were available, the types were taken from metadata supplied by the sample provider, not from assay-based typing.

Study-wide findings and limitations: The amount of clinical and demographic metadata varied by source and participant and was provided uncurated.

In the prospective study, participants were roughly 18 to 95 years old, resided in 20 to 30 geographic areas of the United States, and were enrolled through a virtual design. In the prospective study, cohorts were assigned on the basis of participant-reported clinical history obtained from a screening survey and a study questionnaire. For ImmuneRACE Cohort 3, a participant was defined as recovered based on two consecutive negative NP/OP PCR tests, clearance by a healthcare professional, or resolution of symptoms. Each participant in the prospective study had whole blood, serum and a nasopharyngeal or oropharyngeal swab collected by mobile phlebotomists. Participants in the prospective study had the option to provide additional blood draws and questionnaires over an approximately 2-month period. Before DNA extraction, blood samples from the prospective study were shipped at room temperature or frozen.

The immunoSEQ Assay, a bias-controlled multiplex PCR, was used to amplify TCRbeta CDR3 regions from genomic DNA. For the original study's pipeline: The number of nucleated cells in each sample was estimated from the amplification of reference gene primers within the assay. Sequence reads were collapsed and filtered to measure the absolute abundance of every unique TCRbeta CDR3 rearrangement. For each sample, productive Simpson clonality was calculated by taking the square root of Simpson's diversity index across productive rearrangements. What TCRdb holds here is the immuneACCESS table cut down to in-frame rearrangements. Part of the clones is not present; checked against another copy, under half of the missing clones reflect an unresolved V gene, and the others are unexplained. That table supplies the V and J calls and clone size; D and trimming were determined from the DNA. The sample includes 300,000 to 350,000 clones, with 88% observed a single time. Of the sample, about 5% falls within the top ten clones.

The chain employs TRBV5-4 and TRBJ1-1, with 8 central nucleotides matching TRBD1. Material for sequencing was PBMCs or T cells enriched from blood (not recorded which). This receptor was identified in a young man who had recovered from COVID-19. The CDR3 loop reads CASSLNPGQAFTEAFF. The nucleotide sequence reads TGTGCCAGCAGCTTGAACCCGGGACAGGCTTTCACTGAAGCTTTCTTT.